Following are 8 T cell receptor beta chains from one sample sequenced in a study of blood T cells in healthy people across ages. A J-beta primer mix and a sample-barcoded 5' primer were used in a second PCR of roughly 6 to 11 cycles. Each CDR3 protein gets one entry after TCRdb re-called the 5' RACE reads with MiXCR. The table includes some 900,000 distinct CDR3 sequences, under 50% detected once. The specimen sequenced was blood. The receptors derive from a man aged 25 to 40 in good health.

A note on this clonotype: Mismatch with germline at one junction end may stem from a read error. The chain couples TRBV7-7 to TRBJ2-3; D may be TRBD2 (5 bases). CDR1 and CDR2 from the germline V gene are SSHAT and FNYEAQ (reference sequence). The CDR3 is made up of 15 amino acids. The CDR3 reads CASSAGLALTDTQYF. For the CDR3, the DNA is TGTGCTAGCAGCGCTGGACTGGCCCTCACAGATACGCAGTATTTT.

This chain joins TRBV28 and TRBJ2-7; 7 bases match TRBD1. V shed 7 bases, J shed 6 bases, and the junction held 12 bases outside the gene matches. The length of the CDR3 is 14 residues. The germline CDR1 and CDR2 sequences are MDHEN and SYDVKM. The CDR3 sequence: CASKSQGVLSEQYF. CDR3 coding DNA: TGTGCCAGCAAAAGCCAGGGGGTCCTCTCCGAGCAGTACTTC.

This rearrangement joins TRBV3-1 to TRBJ1-1; TRBD1 matches at 9 bases. CDR3 length: 14 amino acids. V was clipped by 1 base and J by 4 bases; unmatched bases: 1. Germline V gene sequence: CDR1 LGHDT, CDR2 YNNKEL (reference sequence). The CDR3 is CASSQADRGTEAFF. In DNA, the CDR3 is TGTGCCAGCAGCCAAGCGGACAGGGGCACTGAAGCTTTCTTT.

Note on this clonotype: At one end, the junction sequence differs from germline, possibly due to a read error. The V gene is TRBV29-1, the J gene TRBJ2-7; maybe TRBD1 (6 bases). This CDR3 is 13 amino acids long. Germline CDR1 SQVTM, CDR2 ANQGSEA. CDR3 residues: CSGNRQGNNEQYF. The CDR3 DNA reads TGCAGCGGTAATCGCCAGGGGAATAACGAGCAGTACTTT.

The chain links TRBV28 to TRBJ2-5, with 9 positions matching TRBD1. Germline assignment: CDR1 MDHEN and CDR2 SYDVKM. The CDR3 runs 15 residues. The junction had 7 bases not matched to a gene; V was cut back by 5 bases and J by 3 bases. CDR3: CASSRTGTGKETQYF. CDR3 nucleotide sequence: TGTGCCAGCAGTCGAACCGGGACAGGGAAAGAGACCCAGTACTTC.

J is TRBJ2-5 and V is TRBV20-1; 7 bases line up with TRBD2. The CDR3 runs 12 residues. V lost 6 bases and J lost 3; bases outside the gene matches: 4. The germline V gene encodes CDR1 DFQATT and CDR2 SNEGSKA (reference sequence). DNA of the CDR3: TGCAGTGCCTCGGCGGGGGAAGAGACCCAGTACTTC. Protein: CSASAGEETQYF.

A few counts support this clonotype. DNA of the CDR3: TGTGCCAGCAACCGGGGCAGGGGCCCCTCTCTCGAGCAGTACTTC. This encodes CASNRGRGPSLEQYF. The V gene is TRBV6-5, the J gene TRBJ2-7, with a weak D call TRBD1 (6 bases). This CDR3 contains 15 residues. The V and J ends lost 7 bases and 6 bases respectively, with 22 bases between them. The germline CDR1 and CDR2 sequences are MNHEY and SVGAGI.

The chain has TRBV6-2 or TRBV6-3 and TRBJ2-5; D is perhaps TRBD1 or TRBD2 (5 bases each). The J call may be mistaken, given a closer DNA end match to TRBJ2-1. CDR1 and CDR2 (germline): MNHEY, SVGEGT. There are 13 residues in the CDR3. The CDR3 coding sequence is TGTGCCAGCAGCCGGGGACCACAAGAGACCCAGTTCTTC. Translating it yields CASSRGPQETQFF.